The 6 T cell receptor beta chains below were found in one sample sequenced in a study of Ad26.COV2.S vaccination and SARS-CoV-2 variants. The protocol was immunoSEQ multiplex PCR, while the TCRdb copy is restricted to in-frame clones and leaves out a portion. The top ten clones hold 1.5% to 2% of a sample with about half a million clones, 89% of them seen once. Treatment here: about 20 received Ad26.COV2.S at low or high dose, single or two shots; about 5 received placebo; per-sample allocation not given. The investigators took samples on day 63 after the first vaccine or placebo injection. The source material was peripheral blood, sampled in a trial of Ad26.COV2.S vaccine versus placebo. The origin of the receptors is a person between 18 and 60 years old who received the Ad26.COV2.S COVID-19 vaccine or a placebo.

The chain recombines TRBV19 with TRBJ1-1; 7 bases map to TRBD1. Germline trimming cut 7 bases from V and 0 bases from J; bases unmatched to any gene: 20. CDR1 is LNHDA, CDR2 SQIVND, per germline (reference sequence). This CDR3 spans 19 amino acids. The CDR3 DNA reads TGTGCCAGTAACGATCAAGGGGGCAGGGATGTTGGGATGAACACTGAAGCTTTCTTT. Its protein is CASNDQGGRDVGMNTEAFF.

This sequence joins TRBV15 and TRBJ2-2; tentatively, D is TRBD1 (5 bases). The CDR3 covers 16 residues. Germline CDR1 is LNHNV and CDR2 is YYDKDF (reference sequence). V shed 0 bases and J shed 5 bases, with 13 bases lying between them. CDR3 protein: CATSRDVTGWTGELFF. The CDR3 DNA reads as TGTGCCACCAGCAGAGATGTCACAGGATGGACCGGGGAGCTGTTTTTT.

The chain is built from TRBV15 and TRBJ2-7; 11 bases map to TRBD2. The V and J ends lost 4 bases and 4 bases, in that order; junction bases with no gene match: 6. Germline V lookup: CDR1 LNHNV, CDR2 YYDKDF (reference sequence). This CDR3 spans 15 amino acids. CDR3 bases: TGTGCCACCAGCATCCGGACTAGCGGGCAATACGAGCAGTACTTC. Translation gives CATSIRTSGQYEQYF.

The chain recombines TRBV3-1 (or the pseudogene TRBV3-2) with TRBJ1-2, with a possible D match to TRBD1 (5 bases). Germline CDR1 LGHDT, CDR2 YNNKEL (reference sequence). Between the trimmed V and J ends, which lost 0 bases and 7 bases, there was a span of 9 bases. This CDR3 comprises 13 residues. CDR3 amino acids: CASSQDVGGGYTF. The DNA of the CDR3 is TGTGCCAGCAGCCAAGATGTTGGGGGTGGCTACACCTTC.

V gene TRBV9 combines with J gene TRBJ2-1, with D perhaps TRBD2 (6 bases). Germline-derived CDR1 and CDR2 are SGDLS and YYNGEE. The CDR3 totals 15 residues. Trimming shortened V by 0 bases and J by 7 bases, and 14 bases separated the two germline ends. The CDR3 sequence: CASSVGSGWGNEQFF. CDR3 coding DNA: TGTGCCAGCAGCGTAGGTAGCGGCTGGGGGAATGAGCAGTTCTTC. The full variable domain, with the rest looked up from reference TRBV9 and TRBJ2-1, is DSGVTQTPKHLITATGQRVTLRCSPRSGDLSVYWYQQSLDQGLQFLIQYYNGEERAKGNILERFSAQQFPDLHSELNLSSLELGDSALYFCASSVGSGWGNEQFFGPGTRLTVL.

The chain has TRBV6-2 or TRBV6-3 and TRBJ1-6; D call uncertain. The germline CDR1 and CDR2 sequences are MNHEY and SVGEGT. The CDR3 runs to 16 residues. With 6 bases removed from V and 4 bases from J, the gap between germline ends came to 16 bases. The CDR3 region is CASSPIGPDYNSPLHF. The CDR3 DNA sequence: TGTGCCAGCAGCCCTATAGGGCCGGATTATAATTCACCCCTCCACTTT.